The source of this TCR beta chain is a study of shared clonotypes between healthy human individuals. Study observations and caveats: Richness estimates generally favored naive over memory subsets.

In the case of this clone: What it recognizes is unknown.

Libraries were prepared by immunoSEQ multiplex PCR; TCRdb keeps only in-frame clonotypes and omits some of them. The data contain 2 million to 2.5 million clones, approximately 90% of them singletons. The receptor's source is a man aged 18 to 30 in good health. Some clones in this sample may be carry-over from other donors' samples. Sequences were obtained from naive CD4+ T cells from PBMCs. Noted subset: CD45RA+ positively selected.

In DNA, the CDR3 is TGTGCCAGCAGTTCTCCTCGGGACTCATTTTACGATGAGCAGTTCTTC. This codes for CASSSPRDSFYDEQFF. The V call is TRBV7-7, the J call TRBJ2-1; possible D gene TRBD2, 6 bases. Germline CDR1 reads SSHAT; CDR2 reads FNYEAQ (reference sequence). The germline V and J ends were trimmed by 6 bases and 8 bases, with 23 bases remaining between them. This CDR3 spans 16 amino acids. Using reference TRBV7-7 and TRBJ2-1 for the parts outside the CDR3, the full variable domain is GAGVSQSPRYKVTKRGQDVTLRCDPISSHATLYWYQQALGQGPEFLTYFNYEAQPDKSGLPSDRFSAERPEGSISTLTIQRTEQRDSAMYRCASSSPRDSFYDEQFFGPGTRLTVL.